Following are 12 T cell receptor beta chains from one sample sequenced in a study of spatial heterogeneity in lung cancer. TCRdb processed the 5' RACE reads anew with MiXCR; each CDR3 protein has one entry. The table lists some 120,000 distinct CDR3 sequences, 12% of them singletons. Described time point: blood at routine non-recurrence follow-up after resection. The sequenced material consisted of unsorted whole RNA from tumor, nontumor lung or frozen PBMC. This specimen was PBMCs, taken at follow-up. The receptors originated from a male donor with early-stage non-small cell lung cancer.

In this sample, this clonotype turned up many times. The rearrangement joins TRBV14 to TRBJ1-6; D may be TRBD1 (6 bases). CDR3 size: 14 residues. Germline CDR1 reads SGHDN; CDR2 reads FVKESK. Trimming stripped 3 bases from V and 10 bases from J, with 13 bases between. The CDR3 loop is CASSHTGFGSPLHF. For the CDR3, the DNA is TGTGCCAGCAGCCATACAGGGTTCGGCTCACCCCTCCACTTT.

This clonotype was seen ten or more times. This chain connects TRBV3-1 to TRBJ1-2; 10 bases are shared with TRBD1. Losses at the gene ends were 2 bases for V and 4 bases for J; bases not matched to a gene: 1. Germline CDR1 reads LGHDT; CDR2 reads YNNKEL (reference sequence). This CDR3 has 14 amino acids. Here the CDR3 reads CASSQRTGGYGYTF. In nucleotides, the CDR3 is TGTGCCAGCAGCCAACGGACAGGGGGCTATGGCTACACCTTC.

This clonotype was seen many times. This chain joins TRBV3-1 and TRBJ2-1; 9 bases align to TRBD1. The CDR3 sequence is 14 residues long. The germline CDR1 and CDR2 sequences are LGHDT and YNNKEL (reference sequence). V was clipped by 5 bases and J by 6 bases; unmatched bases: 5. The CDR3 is CASSMGQGSNEQFF. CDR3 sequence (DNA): TGTGCCAGCAGCATGGGACAGGGATCCAATGAGCAGTTCTTC.

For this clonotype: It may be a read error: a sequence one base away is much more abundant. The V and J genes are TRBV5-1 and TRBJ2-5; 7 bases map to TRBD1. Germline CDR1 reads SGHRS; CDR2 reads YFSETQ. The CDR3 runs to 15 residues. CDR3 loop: CAGSPGTEVQETQYF. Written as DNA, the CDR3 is TGCGCCGGCAGCCCCGGGACAGAAGTCCAAGAGACCCAGTACTTC.

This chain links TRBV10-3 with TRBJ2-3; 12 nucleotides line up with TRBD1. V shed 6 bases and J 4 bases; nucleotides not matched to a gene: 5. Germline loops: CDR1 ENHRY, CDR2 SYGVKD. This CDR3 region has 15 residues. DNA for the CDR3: TGTGCCATCAGACCGGGACAGGGGGCAGCAGATACGCAGTATTTT. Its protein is CAIRPGQGAADTQYF.

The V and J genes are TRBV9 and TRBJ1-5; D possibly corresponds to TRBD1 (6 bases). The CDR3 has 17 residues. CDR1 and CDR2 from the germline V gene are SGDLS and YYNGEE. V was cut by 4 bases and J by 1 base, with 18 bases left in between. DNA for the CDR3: TGTGCCAGCAGCTCCCCACAGGGCCCGAGGAGCAATCAGCCCCAGCATTTT. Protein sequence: CASSSPQGPRSNQPQHF.

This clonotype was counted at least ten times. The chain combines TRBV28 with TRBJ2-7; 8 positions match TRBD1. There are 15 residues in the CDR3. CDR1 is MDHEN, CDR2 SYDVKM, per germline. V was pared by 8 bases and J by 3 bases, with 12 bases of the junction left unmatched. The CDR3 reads CASAGQGGSFYEQYF. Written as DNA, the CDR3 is TGTGCCAGCGCCGGACAGGGTGGAAGTTTCTACGAGCAGTACTTC.

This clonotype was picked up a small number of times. The CDR3 sequence is CASSPWGQEGNEQFF. Here the CDR3 DNA reads TGTGCCAGCAGTCCCTGGGGACAGGAAGGCAATGAGCAGTTCTTC. V and J are TRBV27 and TRBJ2-1, with 8 bases that match TRBD1. Losses at the gene ends were 5 bases for V and 6 bases for J; bases not matched to a gene: 9. The CDR3 is 15 residues long. In germline, CDR1 is MNHEY, CDR2 SMNVEV (reference sequence).

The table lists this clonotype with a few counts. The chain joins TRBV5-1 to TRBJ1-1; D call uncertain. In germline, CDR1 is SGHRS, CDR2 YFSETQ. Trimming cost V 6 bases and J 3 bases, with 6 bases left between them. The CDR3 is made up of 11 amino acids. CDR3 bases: TGCGCCAGCACAAGGGACACTGAAGCTTTCTTT. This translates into CASTRDTEAFF.

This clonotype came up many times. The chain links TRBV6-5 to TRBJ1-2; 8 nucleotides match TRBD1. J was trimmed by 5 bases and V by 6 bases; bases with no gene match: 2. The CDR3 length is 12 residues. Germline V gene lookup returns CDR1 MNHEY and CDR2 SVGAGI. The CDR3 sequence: CASRTGEYGYTF. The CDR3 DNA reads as TGTGCCAGCAGGACAGGGGAGTATGGCTACACCTTC.

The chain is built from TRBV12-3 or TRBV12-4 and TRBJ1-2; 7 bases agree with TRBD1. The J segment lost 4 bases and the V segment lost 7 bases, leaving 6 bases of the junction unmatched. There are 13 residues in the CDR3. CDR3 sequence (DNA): TGTGCCAGCATCCGGACAGGAGCCTATGGCTACACCTTC. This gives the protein CASIRTGAYGYTF.

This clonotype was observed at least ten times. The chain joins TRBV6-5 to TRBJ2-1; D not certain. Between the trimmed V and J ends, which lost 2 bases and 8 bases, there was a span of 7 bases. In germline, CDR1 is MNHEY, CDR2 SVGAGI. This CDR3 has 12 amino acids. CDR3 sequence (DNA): TGTGCCAGCAGTTACGGGGAATATGAGCAGTTCTTC. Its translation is CASSYGEYEQFF.